The 31 T cell receptor beta chains listed next were all sequenced from one sample in a study of cytomegalovirus exposure and HLA in healthy donors. The assay was immunoSEQ multiplex PCR, and TCRdb's table has in-frame clones only and misses some. The sample contains roughly 120,000 clones, roughly 88% of which appear only once. Sequencing was done on a sample of PBMCs. The origin of the receptors is a man between 18 and 35 years old in good health and CMV-seronegative.

The chain recombines TRBV2 with TRBJ2-5; 10 nucleotides align to TRBD2. The germline gives CDR1 SNHLY, CDR2 FYNNEI. The CDR3 extends over 18 amino acids. After removal of 1 base from V and 6 bases from J, the junction contained 14 bases not matched to a gene. CDR3: CASSEVVVGLAGAKTQYF. CDR3 nucleotides: TGTGCCAGCAGTGAAGTGGTCGTCGGGCTAGCGGGGGCAAAGACCCAGTACTTC.

This rearrangement joins TRBV19 to TRBJ1-2; D perhaps matches TRBD1 (5 bases). The CDR3 loop spans 14 amino acids. The V and J ends lost 1 base and 1 base respectively, with 7 bases between them. Germline loops: CDR1 LNHDA, CDR2 SQIVND (reference sequence). The CDR3 region has the DNA TGTGCCAGTAGTATAGGCAGGGTTAACTATGGCTACACCTTC. Translation gives CASSIGRVNYGYTF.

The rearrangement links TRBV4-1 to TRBJ1-2; tentative D call: TRBD1 (6 bases). V lost 1 base to trimming and J lost 0 bases, with 12 bases between them. This CDR3 contains 16 residues. Germline V gives CDR1 MGHRA, CDR2 YSYEKL. The CDR3 spells CASSQGQGLSNYGYTF. Written as DNA, the CDR3 is TGCGCCAGCAGCCAAGGGCAGGGGCTTTCTAACTATGGCTACACCTTC.

The chain employs TRBV6-1 and TRBJ1-2; D unclear. The CDR3 extends over 13 amino acids. Trimming took off 4 bases at V and 1 base at J, with 7 bases between the two ends. Germline V gene sequence: CDR1 MNHNS, CDR2 SASEGT. CDR3 bases: TGTGCCAGCAGTGCACGGGTTAACTATGGCTACACCTTC. Amino acids: CASSARVNYGYTF.

This chain links TRBV30 with TRBJ2-1, with D possibly being TRBD2 (6 bases). The CDR3 runs to 16 residues. From germline, CDR1 is GTSNPN and CDR2 SVGIG (reference sequence). V was pared by 3 bases and J by 6 bases, with 21 bases between. The CDR3 bases are TGTGCCTGGAGGCGTAGAGGAGCGGGTCCTCCCAATGAGCAGTTCTTC. It specifies CAWRRRGAGPPNEQFF.

The rearrangement joins TRBV15 to TRBJ1-1; possible D gene TRBD1, 5 bases. Germline V CDR1 and CDR2: LNHNV, YYDKDF (reference sequence). The CDR3 spans 15 residues. V was clipped by 1 base and J by 6 bases, with 15 bases between them. This CDR3 reads CATSRALSGLAEAFF. The CDR3 DNA follows: TGTGCCACCAGCAGAGCTTTATCAGGGTTGGCTGAAGCTTTCTTT. Using reference TRBV15 and TRBJ1-1 for the parts outside the CDR3, the full variable domain is DAMVIQNPRYQVTQFGKPVTLSCSQTLNHNVMYWYQQKSSQAPKLLFHYYDKDFNNEADTPDNFQSRRPNTSFCFLDIRSPGLGDTAMYLCATSRALSGLAEAFFGQGTRLTVV.

The chain combines TRBV13 with TRBJ2-7, with D maybe TRBD2 (5 bases). CDR1 and CDR2 from the germline V gene are PRHDT and FYEKMQ (reference sequence). The CDR3 consists of 17 residues. The V end lost 0 bases, the J end lost 0 bases, and 15 bases lay between the germline ends. The CDR3 bases are TGTGCCAGCAGCTTAGGCCCCCCAGCGGTTAGCTCCTACGAGCAGTACTTC. Protein: CASSLGPPAVSSYEQYF.

V usage is TRBV6-5 and J usage is TRBJ1-2, with 9 bases aligning to TRBD1. This CDR3 comprises 14 residues. From germline, CDR1 is MNHEY and CDR2 SVGAGI. The V segment lost 7 bases and the J segment 7 bases; nucleotides outside the gene matches: 10. The CDR3, as DNA: TGTGCCAGCATCGGGGACAGGGACTTCGGTGGCTACACCTTC. Translation gives CASIGDRDFGGYTF.

V gene TRBV10-3 combines with J gene TRBJ2-1; D call uncertain. CDR1 is ENHRY, CDR2 SYGVKD, per germline. The V end was cut by 0 bases, the J end by 6 bases, with 6 bases between. The length of the CDR3 is 13 residues. DNA of the CDR3: TGTGCCATCAGTGAGTCTAGTCCCAATGAGCAGTTCTTC. Translated, it gives CAISESSPNEQFF.

By frequency in the sample, this clone is medium-sized. The rearrangement links TRBV10-3 to TRBJ2-2; D remains unclear. Germline CDR1 is ENHRY and CDR2 is SYGVKD. With 5 bases removed from V and 5 bases from J, the gap between germline ends came to 21 bases. The length of the CDR3 is 17 residues. CDR3 loop: CAISTPSRGSNTGELFF. DNA for the CDR3: TGTGCCATCAGTACCCCCTCCCGCGGTAGCAATACCGGGGAGCTGTTTTTT.

V and J are TRBV19 and TRBJ1-5; D is unresolved. Germline V CDR1 and CDR2: LNHDA, SQIVND (reference sequence). The V and J ends lost 3 bases and 0 bases respectively, with 12 bases between them. This CDR3 is 16 amino acids long. Here the CDR3 DNA reads TGTGCCAGTAGTATTCATAGAACTGTTAGCAATCAGCCCCAGCATTTT. Its protein product is CASSIHRTVSNQPQHF.

V gene TRBV6-1 combines with J gene TRBJ1-2; D is uncertain. The germline V gene has CDR1 MNHNS and CDR2 SASEGT. V was pared by 6 bases and J by 8 bases, with 10 bases between. The CDR3 runs 11 residues. The DNA of the CDR3 is TGTGCCAGCAGACTAGTTGGCGGCTACACCTTC. It encodes CASRLVGGYTF.

This chain's CDR3 is CASPGGVDNQPQHF. CDR3 DNA sequence: TGTGCCAGCCCGGGGGGGGTGGACAATCAGCCCCAGCATTTT. The chain recombines TRBV5-6 with TRBJ1-5; D possibly corresponds to TRBD1 (5 bases). The germline V gene encodes CDR1 SGHDT and CDR2 YYEEEE. The CDR3 is 14 amino acids. V was trimmed by 7 bases and J by 3 bases, leaving 14 bases between them.

V is TRBV10-3 and J is TRBJ2-7, with D possibly matching TRBD1 (5 bases). CDR3 length: 12 residues. The V and J ends lost 10 bases and 0 bases respectively, with 10 bases between them. Germline V CDR1 and CDR2: ENHRY, SYGVKD. This chain's CDR3 is CASLRDSYEQYF. CDR3 DNA sequence: TGTGCCAGCCTCAGGGACTCCTACGAGCAGTACTTC.

This clone was picked up one time. This chain links TRBV10-2 with TRBJ2-3, with 8 bases lining up with TRBD2. This CDR3 has 15 amino acids. Germline trimming cut 7 bases from V and 3 bases from J; bases unmatched to any gene: 9. In germline, CDR1 is WSHSY, CDR2 SAAADI. Here the CDR3 DNA reads TGCGCCAGCATCAAGAGCGGGAGCTATACAGATACGCAGTATTTT. It codes for CASIKSGSYTDTQYF.

The DNA of the CDR3 is TGCGCCAGCACCTTCCGGACAGGAGCGAACACCGGGGAGCTGTTTTTT. It yields the protein CASTFRTGANTGELFF. The V and J genes are TRBV10-2 and TRBJ2-2; 7 positions agree with TRBD1. Germline values: CDR1 WSHSY, CDR2 SAAADI. Trimming at V came to 7 bases and at J to 0 bases, leaving 8 bases not matched to a gene. There are 16 residues in the CDR3.

This clone showed up just a few times. The chain employs TRBV27 and TRBJ1-2, with D possibly matching TRBD1 (6 bases). The CDR3 runs 12 residues. Germline-derived CDR1 and CDR2 are MNHEY and SMNVEV (reference sequence). The V and J ends lost 5 bases and 4 bases respectively, with 8 bases between them. CDR3 amino acids: CASSTTGYGYTF. In DNA form, the CDR3 reads TGTGCCAGCAGTACGACAGGCTATGGCTACACCTTC.

The chain uses TRBV18 and TRBJ1-1; D may be TRBD1 (5 bases). The length of the CDR3 is 15 residues. CDR1 is KGHSH and CDR2 is LQKENI in the germline V gene. V was pared by 3 bases and J by 1 base, with 12 bases between. CDR3 nucleotide sequence: TGTGCCAGCTCACCCGGGGGAAGCCCGAACACTGAAGCTTTCTTT. This translates into CASSPGGSPNTEAFF.

The CDR3 DNA follows: TGTGCCAGCAGACCTAGCGGGATGCAGCAGTTCTTC. It translates to CASRPSGMQQFF. The rearrangement uses TRBV25-1 and TRBJ2-1, with TRBD2 matching over 9 bases. The CDR3 has 12 amino acids. Trimming at V came to 6 bases and at J to 11 bases, leaving 5 bases not matched to a gene. Germline V gene data show CDR1 as MGHDK and CDR2 as SYGVNS.

This clone was seen once. The CDR3 nucleotides read TGTGCCAGCTTGCCAGGGGCCTTCAGGGGTACCGGGGAGCTGTTTTTT. Amino acids: CASLPGAFRGTGELFF. The chain recombines TRBV27 with TRBJ2-2; D is perhaps TRBD1 (6 bases). The germline V gene has CDR1 MNHEY and CDR2 SMNVEV (reference sequence). The CDR3 has 16 amino acids. Trimming took off 8 bases at V and 5 bases at J, with 21 bases between the two ends.

The chain joins TRBV7-8 to TRBJ1-5; D unresolved. Germline V gene lookup returns CDR1 SGHVS and CDR2 FQNEAQ. V lost 1 base, J lost 2 bases, and 12 bases lay in between. This CDR3 region has 16 residues. This chain's CDR3 is CASSLVGLGGNQPQHF. In DNA form, the CDR3 reads TGTGCCAGCAGCTTAGTAGGTCTGGGAGGCAATCAGCCCCAGCATTTT.

The chain recombines TRBV2 with TRBJ1-6; tentative D call: TRBD1 (5 bases). This CDR3 is built from 14 residues. Germline lookup yields CDR1 SNHLY and CDR2 FYNNEI. V lost 6 bases to trimming and J lost 9 bases, with 15 bases between them. This chain's CDR3 is CASRPKQGSSPLHF. DNA for the CDR3: TGTGCCAGCAGACCCAAGCAGGGTAGTTCACCCCTCCACTTT.

The rearrangement links TRBV28 to TRBJ2-7; tentative D call: TRBD2 (5 bases). The CDR3 length is 14 residues. V was clipped by 1 base and J by 5 bases, with 12 bases between them. The V gene's germline CDR1 is MDHEN and CDR2 SYDVKM. The CDR3 protein is CASSLSSGPNEQYF. The CDR3 coding sequence is TGTGCCAGCAGTTTATCCAGCGGCCCCAACGAGCAGTACTTC.

The chain couples TRBV19 to TRBJ2-7; possible D gene TRBD2, 6 bases. The CDR3 spans 12 residues. Germline assignment: CDR1 LNHDA and CDR2 SQIVND (reference sequence). Trimming left V 5 bases short and J 9 bases short, with 14 bases between. The CDR3 loop is CASSAGPTGQYF. The CDR3, as DNA: TGTGCCAGTAGTGCGGGACCCACAGGGCAGTACTTC.

This clone has just one count. The rearrangement joins TRBV30 to TRBJ2-3; 8 bases match TRBD2. This CDR3 region has 12 residues. J lost 3 bases, V lost 5 bases, and 1 base had no gene match. Germline loops: CDR1 GTSNPN, CDR2 SVGIG (reference sequence). CDR3 bases: TGTGCCTGGGGACTAGCAACAGATACGCAGTATTTT. Translation gives CAWGLATDTQYF.

The rearrangement joins TRBV7-9 to TRBJ2-7, with 7 nucleotides matching TRBD1. J gave up 1 base and V 5 bases, and 5 bases lay outside the gene matches. The germline V gene has CDR1 SEHNR and CDR2 FQNEAQ (reference sequence). CDR3 length equals 14 residues. CDR3: CASSPPGQSYEQYF. The DNA for the CDR3 is TGTGCCAGCAGCCCCCCGGGACAGTCCTACGAGCAGTACTTC.

The DNA of the CDR3 is TGTGCCAGCAGGCCGGGACAGGGGACAGATACGCAGTATTTT. Translation: CASRPGQGTDTQYF. V gene TRBV6-6 combines with J gene TRBJ2-3; 10 bases are a match to TRBD1. The CDR3 has 14 residues. V lost 6 bases, J lost 3 bases, and 3 bases stayed unmatched. CDR1 is MNHNY, CDR2 SVGAGI, per germline (reference sequence).

This clone has just a few counts. The chain uses TRBV5-1 and TRBJ1-2, with 9 bases matching TRBD1. CDR1 SGHRS and CDR2 YFSETQ come from the germline V gene. The CDR3 loop spans 14 amino acids. The V and J ends lost 4 bases and 5 bases, in that order; junction bases with no gene match: 6. Here the CDR3 DNA reads TGCGCCAGCAGCGCACAGGGGGCCAGGTATGGCTACACCTTC. It encodes CASSAQGARYGYTF.

This clone was recorded only once. The chain is built from TRBV27 and TRBJ1-5; D may be TRBD1 (6 bases). Trimming removed 0 bases from V and 7 bases from J, with 16 bases in between. The CDR3 length is 16 residues. Germline V gene sequence: CDR1 MNHEY, CDR2 SMNVEV (reference sequence). The CDR3 protein is CASSLSGGLQGQPQHF. The CDR3 bases are TGTGCCAGCAGTTTATCGGGGGGGCTTCAAGGCCAGCCCCAGCATTTT.

V and J are TRBV7-8 and TRBJ1-1, with 8 bases that match TRBD1. V shed 0 bases, J shed 2 bases, and the junction held 8 bases outside the gene matches. Germline V gives CDR1 SGHVS, CDR2 FQNEAQ. The CDR3 totals 17 residues. CDR3 sequence (DNA): TGTGCCAGCAGCTTAGCGGCCGGACAGGGAGCCAACACTGAAGCTTTCTTT. Its translation is CASSLAAGQGANTEAFF.

This sequence joins TRBV19 and TRBJ2-7; 11 bases map to TRBD1. The CDR3 spans 16 residues. Trimming took 5 bases from V and 7 from J; bases not matched to a gene: 13. Germline CDR1 is LNHDA and CDR2 is SQIVND (reference sequence). The CDR3 nucleotides read TGTGCCAGTAGTGCTCCGGGTAGGACAGGGGGCGTAGAGCAGTACTTC. Its protein product is CASSAPGRTGGVEQYF.